These 29 T cell receptor beta chains were all obtained from the same sample, sequenced in a study of blood T cell repertoires in COVID-19. The data were produced by immunoSEQ multiplex PCR, yet TCRdb's version contains in-frame clones alone and is incomplete. This sample has 250,000 to 300,000 clones; 80% to 90% occur once, and the top ten carry around 5.4%. Sequencing was done on a sample of peripheral blood. Source of these receptors: an elderly man with acute or convalescent COVID-19.

The chain recombines TRBV12-3 or TRBV12-4 with TRBJ2-5, with D hard to call. With 6 bases removed from V and 3 bases from J, the gap between germline ends came to 5 bases. The CDR3 runs 11 residues. CDR3 coding DNA: TGTGCCAGCAGCCCCAAAGAGACCCAGTACTTC. It codes for CASSPKETQYF.

The rearrangement joins TRBV2 to TRBJ2-1, with D perhaps TRBD2 (6 bases). V lost 5 bases, J lost 2 bases, and 13 bases lay in between. The CDR3 covers 15 residues. Germline V gene data show CDR1 as SNHLY and CDR2 as FYNNEI. CDR3 residues: CASSLGSGAYNEQFF. Here the CDR3 DNA reads TGTGCCAGCAGTTTGGGGTCGGGAGCCTACAATGAGCAGTTCTTC.

The rearrangement uses TRBV27 and TRBJ2-2; tentatively, D is TRBD1 (7 bases). CDR3 length: 18 amino acids. From germline, CDR1 is MNHEY and CDR2 SMNVEV (reference sequence). Between the trimmed V and J ends, which lost 5 bases and 1 base, there was a span of 20 bases. In DNA form, the CDR3 reads TGTGCCAGCAGTCACAGGGGAGGAGCACTAGAGAACACCGGGGAGCTGTTTTTT. Translating gives CASSHRGGALENTGELFF.

This chain uses TRBV7-8 with TRBJ2-3, with TRBD2 matching 8 bases. Germline V gene data show CDR1 as SGHVS and CDR2 as FQNEAQ. V was pared by 5 bases and J by 4 bases, with 8 bases of the junction left unmatched. The length of the CDR3 is 15 residues. The CDR3 region has the DNA TGTGCCAGCAGCGTAACGGGGGGGCATCCAGATACGCAGTATTTT. Protein: CASSVTGGHPDTQYF.

The chain is built from TRBV24-1 and TRBJ2-5; 7 bases agree with TRBD1. The CDR3 loop spans 15 amino acids. Trimming cost V 5 bases and J 4 bases; bases outside gene matches: 9. From germline, CDR1 is KGHDR and CDR2 SFDVKD. Written as DNA, the CDR3 is TGTGCCACCAGTGGGCCGACAGGGCCAGGAGAGACCCAGTACTTC. It specifies CATSGPTGPGETQYF.

This chain links TRBV30 with TRBJ2-7, with no clear D. Trimming cost V 0 bases and J 2 bases, with 8 bases left between them. The CDR3 loop spans 13 amino acids. Germline-derived CDR1 and CDR2 are GTSNPN and SVGIG (reference sequence). CDR3 coding DNA: TGTGCCTGGAGTGTAATAGGAGCCTACGAGCAGTACTTC. The encoded protein is CAWSVIGAYEQYF.

V gene TRBV5-1 combines with J gene TRBJ2-7, with 14 positions matching TRBD2. The CDR3 length is 16 residues. After removal of 4 bases from V and 2 bases from J, the junction contained 5 bases not matched to a gene. Per the germline V gene, CDR1 is SGHRS and CDR2 is YFSETQ. In nucleotides, the CDR3 is TGCGCCAGCAGCGCCGGACTAGCGGGAGGAACCTACGAGCAGTACTTC. Residues: CASSAGLAGGTYEQYF.

This chain uses TRBV13 with TRBJ2-1, with a tentative D call TRBD2 (7 bases). This CDR3 contains 14 residues. CDR1 and CDR2 from the germline V gene are PRHDT and FYEKMQ (reference sequence). Trimming took off 3 bases at V and 7 bases at J, with 13 bases between the two ends. DNA of the CDR3: TGTGCCAGCAGCTTGTTGGGGGGGCCGAATGAGCAGTTCTTC. The encoded protein is CASSLLGGPNEQFF.

The V gene is TRBV7-2, the J gene TRBJ2-5; possible D gene TRBD2, 6 bases. The V gene's germline CDR1 is SGHTA and CDR2 FQGNSA. The ends were cut back, 0 bases at V and 1 base at J, with 9 bases in the middle. The CDR3 runs 15 residues. CDR3 protein: CASSLAQGGQETQYF. In nucleotides, the CDR3 is TGTGCCAGCAGCTTAGCGCAGGGAGGCCAAGAGACCCAGTACTTC.

The genes are TRBV5-4 and TRBJ2-7, with 12 bases fitting TRBD2. Unmatched junction bases numbered 4, after V lost 0 bases and J lost 6 bases. This CDR3 is built from 15 residues. Germline V gene data show CDR1 as SGHNT and CDR2 as YYREEE (reference sequence). This chain's CDR3 is CASSLGTSGNVEQYF. The DNA for the CDR3 is TGTGCCAGCAGCTTGGGGACTAGCGGGAATGTCGAGCAGTACTTC.

The J gene is TRBJ2-5, the V gene TRBV28; 10 positions match TRBD1. V shed 4 bases, J shed 7 bases, and the junction held 9 bases outside the gene matches. This CDR3 comprises 15 residues. Germline-derived CDR1 and CDR2 are MDHEN and SYDVKM. CDR3 in amino acids: CASSYRDRGFGTQYF. Written as DNA, the CDR3 is TGTGCCAGCAGTTATCGGGACAGGGGATTTGGGACCCAGTACTTC.

This clone was detected only once. This chain uses TRBV10-3 with TRBJ1-1; unclear D gene. The length of the CDR3 is 11 residues. V gave up 2 bases and J gave up 7 bases, with 5 bases separating them. CDR1 ENHRY and CDR2 SYGVKD come from the germline V gene. The CDR3 here is CAISEMSEAFF. The CDR3 DNA sequence: TGTGCCATCAGTGAGATGAGTGAAGCTTTCTTT.

The chain links TRBV18 to TRBJ2-5; TRBD1 matches 7 bases. This CDR3 has 13 amino acids. CDR1 is KGHSH and CDR2 is LQKENI in the germline V gene. Trimming removed 4 bases from V and 2 bases from J; junction bases left unmatched: 1. DNA for the CDR3: TGTGCCAGCTCACGGGACAGACAAGAGACCCAGTACTTC. The encoded protein is CASSRDRQETQYF. Full variable domain (remainder filled in from reference TRBV18 and TRBJ2-5): NAGVMQNPRHLVRRRGQEARLRCSPMKGHSHVYWYRQLPEEGLKFMVYLQKENIIDESGMPKERFSAEFPKEGPSILRIQQVVRGDSAAYFCASSRDRQETQYFGPGTRLLVL.

The sample holds one count of this clone. The V call is TRBV5-5, the J call TRBJ1-2; D ambiguous. Germline V gene data show CDR1 as SGHKS and CDR2 as YYEKEE (reference sequence). V gave up 0 bases and J gave up 4 bases, with 16 bases separating them. The CDR3 loop spans 16 amino acids. CDR3: CASSLEVDSTIYGYTF. DNA for the CDR3: TGTGCCAGCAGCTTGGAGGTGGACTCAACAATCTATGGCTACACCTTC.

The chain recombines TRBV14 with TRBJ2-5; TRBD2 aligns across 10 bases. Germline loops: CDR1 SGHDN, CDR2 FVKESK. The CDR3 covers 15 residues. V was pared by 4 bases and J by 5 bases, with 7 bases of the junction left unmatched. CDR3 sequence reads: CASSRLAGGAETQYF. CDR3 sequence (DNA): TGTGCCAGCAGCCGTTTAGCGGGAGGCGCGGAGACCCAGTACTTC.

The rearrangement uses TRBV28 and TRBJ1-6; 10 bases agree with TRBD1. Germline V gene sequence: CDR1 MDHEN, CDR2 SYDVKM. The CDR3 covers 18 residues. J lost 2 bases, V lost 7 bases, and 11 bases had no gene match. This chain's CDR3 is CASNTPRDRGPYNSPLHF. Here the CDR3 DNA reads TGTGCCAGCAACACACCAAGGGACAGGGGACCCTATAATTCACCCCTCCACTTT.

In its sample, this clone was seen once. The chain has TRBV5-7 and TRBJ2-3; D uncertain. TRBV5-7 is annotated as an ORF whose role is uncertain. The CDR3 runs to 12 residues. V lost 4 bases and J 3 bases, leaving 6 bases between the germline ends. DNA for the CDR3: TGTGCCAGCAGCCGCGTTACAGATACGCAGTATTTT. Its protein is CASSRVTDTQYF.

Points on this clone: Different DNA sequences within this sample yield the same CDR3. This rearrangement joins TRBV18 to TRBJ1-1, with a weak D call TRBD1 (5 bases). V lost 1 base and J 2 bases, leaving 8 bases between the germline ends. Germline CDR1 reads KGHSH; CDR2 reads LQKENI. The CDR3 is made up of 14 amino acids. CDR3 in amino acids: CASSPRGGNTEAFF. The DNA of the CDR3 is TGTGCCAGCTCACCACGGGGGGGTAACACTGAAGCTTTCTTT.

This rearrangement joins TRBV7-2 to TRBJ1-5; D remains ambiguous. Per germline, CDR1 SGHTA and CDR2 FQGNSA. Deletions cut 5 bases from V and 0 bases from J, with 8 bases between. The length of the CDR3 is 14 residues. This chain's CDR3 is CASSLTVSNQPQHF. The CDR3 DNA reads as TGTGCCAGCAGCCTTACAGTTAGCAATCAGCCCCAGCATTTT.

This sequence joins TRBV24-1 and TRBJ2-1; TRBD1 agrees at 9 bases. The length of the CDR3 is 13 residues. V was clipped by 9 bases and J by 10 bases; unmatched bases: 9. Per the germline V gene, CDR1 is KGHDR and CDR2 is SFDVKD. The CDR3 nucleotides are TGTGCCACCGCGGGACAGGGAACAGGGGAGCAGTTCTTC. As protein: CATAGQGTGEQFF.

This chain uses TRBV18 with TRBJ1-1; a possible D gene is TRBD1 (6 bases). V was cut by 5 bases and J by 8 bases, with 21 bases left in between. Germline V gene sequence: CDR1 KGHSH, CDR2 LQKENI. The length of the CDR3 is 15 residues. This CDR3 reads CASSYRAHFESEAFF. The DNA for the CDR3 is TGTGCCAGCTCATACAGGGCACACTTTGAGTCGGAAGCTTTCTTT.

The V call is TRBV18, the J call TRBJ1-1; 7 positions agree with TRBD1. V dropped 2 bases and J dropped 7; count of bases not matched to a gene: 10. The germline gives CDR1 KGHSH, CDR2 LQKENI. The CDR3 spans 15 residues. The CDR3 coding sequence is TGTGCCAGCTCACCAGAGTGGCAGGGGGTTTTTGAAGCTTTCTTT. Protein: CASSPEWQGVFEAFF.

The rearrangement links TRBV19 to TRBJ1-5; possible D gene TRBD1, 6 bases. Per germline, CDR1 LNHDA and CDR2 SQIVND (reference sequence). The length of the CDR3 is 15 residues. Trimming shortened V by 3 bases and J by 2 bases, and 11 bases separated the two germline ends. CDR3 nucleotides: TGTGCCAGTAGTATTCGGGCAGGGGGCAATCAGCCCCAGCATTTT. This codes for CASSIRAGGNQPQHF.

The chain carries TRBV4-1 and TRBJ2-7; TRBD2 agrees at 10 bases. Unmatched junction bases numbered 20, after V lost 4 bases and J lost 11 bases. CDR1 MGHRA and CDR2 YSYEKL come from the germline V gene. The length of the CDR3 is 17 residues. In DNA, the CDR3 is TGCGCCAGCAGCCCCAGACCCGGGACTAGCGAGTCACTATCGAAGTACTTC. Protein sequence: CASSPRPGTSESLSKYF.

The chain combines TRBV19 with TRBJ2-7; TRBD1 matches 9 bases. J lost 6 bases, V lost 4 bases, and 10 bases had no gene match. CDR1 and CDR2 from the germline V gene are LNHDA and SQIVND (reference sequence). The CDR3 contains 15 residues. The CDR3 sequence is CASSTLGQGTFEQYF. In DNA form, the CDR3 reads TGTGCCAGTAGTACGTTGGGACAGGGAACCTTCGAGCAGTACTTC.

This sequence joins TRBV6-5 and TRBJ1-5; 8 bases agree with TRBD1. CDR1 is MNHEY, CDR2 SVGAGI, per germline. V lost 6 bases and J lost 4; bases outside the gene matches: 5. The CDR3 loop spans 14 amino acids. CDR3 nucleotides: TGTGCCAGCAGCGGAAGACAGGGGAATCAGCCCCAGCATTTT. Translated: CASSGRQGNQPQHF.

This clone was picked up a small number of times. This chain joins TRBV5-6 and TRBJ1-1; D call uncertain. Germline assignment: CDR1 SGHDT and CDR2 YYEEEE. The CDR3 runs 14 residues. Deletions cut 4 bases from V and 3 bases from J, with 13 bases between. CDR3 sequence (DNA): TGTGCCAGCAGCCGGGTCCCCGGGGACACTGAAGCTTTCTTT. Translated: CASSRVPGDTEAFF.

V and J are TRBV4-1 and TRBJ1-6; no firm D call. V lost 1 base and J lost 0, with 7 bases in between. CDR3 length: 16 amino acids. CDR1 and CDR2 from the germline V gene are MGHRA and YSYEKL. CDR3 loop: CASSQAGFSYNSPLHF. CDR3 in DNA: TGCGCCAGCAGCCAAGCCGGTTTCTCCTATAATTCACCCCTCCACTTT.

This CDR3 is CASSQGRRGVFYNSPLHF. The CDR3 DNA reads TGTGCCAGCAGCCAAGGGAGGCGGGGGGTCTTCTATAATTCACCCCTCCACTTT. V usage is TRBV14 and J usage is TRBJ1-6; TRBD1 is a possible D gene (5 bases). The CDR3 has 18 residues. The germline V gene encodes CDR1 SGHDN and CDR2 FVKESK. V was clipped by 1 base and J by 3 bases, with 16 bases between them.